The source of this TCR beta chain is a study of control samples from healthy donors and cancer patients. Sequencing was performed with immunoSEQ multiplex PCR; in TCRdb, only in-frame clones are kept and a portion is missing. The sample consists of 150,000 to 190,000 clones, 93% of them appearing once. Sequenced: blood. This TCR was sampled from a man aged 45-65 years in good health.

CDR3: CATSGRGYNEQFF. In DNA form, the CDR3 reads TGTGCCACCAGTGGGCGGGGTTACAATGAGCAGTTCTTC. This chain connects TRBV24-1 to TRBJ2-1, with D possibly being TRBD2 (6 bases). This CDR3 region has 13 residues. Per the germline V gene, CDR1 is KGHDR and CDR2 is SFDVKD. V shed 5 bases and J shed 4 bases, with 8 bases lying between them.